This T cell receptor beta chain was obtained from a study of T cell changes during pregnancy in multiple sclerosis. Data came from immunoSEQ multiplex PCR; TCRdb stores just in-frame clones and leaves some out. The sample holds around 68,000 clones, 90% to 95% seen once. The germline CDR1 and CDR2 sequences are ENHRY and SYGVKD. The length of the CDR3 is 11 residues. The V end lost 4 bases, the J end lost 3 bases, and 3 bases lay between the germline ends. The V gene is TRBV10-3, the J gene TRBJ1-1, with unresolved D. The sequence came from a female donor in good health, enrolled as a control in a pregnancy study. The sequencing used peripheral blood, collected after pregnancy. The CDR3 spells CAISADTEAFF. The CDR3, as DNA: TGTGCCATCAGTGCGGACACTGAAGCTTTCTTT.